The rows below give T cell receptor beta chains drawn from one sample of a study of blood T cell repertoires in COVID-19. Sequenced by immunoSEQ multiplex PCR; TCRdb stores in-frame clones only, minus some. The sample records more than 65,000 clones, around nine tenths being singletons. Sequencing used peripheral blood. The receptors shown here come from a man between 60 and 70 years old with acute or convalescent COVID-19. Both conserved end residues are part of each CDR3. The D gene is left open where the match is weak. Clone size is shown for a subset of rows, as once, few, many or a class of expanded clone.

D: TRBD2
length: 15
V: TRBV10-1
size: -
J: TRBJ2-3
CDR3: CASSRLAGLTDTQYF
DNA: TGCGCCAGCAGTCGACTAGCGGGCCTCACAGATACGCAGTATTTT

D: -
length: 16
V: TRBV19
size: -
J: TRBJ2-2
CDR3: CATTTRQGGGTGELFF
DNA: TGTGCCACCACGACCCGACAGGGTGGGGGGACCGGGGAGCTGTTTTTT

D: -
length: 15
V: TRBV3-1/TRBV3-2
size: -
J: TRBJ1-6
CDR3: CASSQDTGMGSPLHF
DNA: TGTGCCAGCAGCCAAGATACAGGGATGGGTTCACCCCTCCACTTT

D: -
length: 13
V: TRBV4-3
size: -
J: TRBJ1-1
CDR3: CASSQHRENEAFF
DNA: TGCGCCAGCAGCCAACACAGGGAAAATGAAGCTTTCTTT

D: -
length: 17
V: TRBV5-4
size: -
J: TRBJ2-1
CDR3: CASSLWGDSLTNNEQFF
DNA: TGTGCCAGCAGCTTGTGGGGGGACAGCTTAACAAACAATGAGCAGTTCTTC

D: TRBD1
length: 14
V: TRBV10-1
size: -
J: TRBJ2-2
CDR3: CANPGTGSTGELFF
DNA: TGCGCCAATCCCGGGACAGGGAGCACCGGGGAGCTGTTTTTT

D: -
length: 14
V: TRBV19
size: few
J: TRBJ2-7
CDR3: CASTNDSYSYEQYF
DNA: TGTGCCAGTACCAATGACAGTTATTCCTACGAGCAGTACTTC

D: -
length: 14
V: TRBV5-1
size: -
J: TRBJ2-7
CDR3: CASSLEQGPYEQYF
DNA: TGCGCCAGCAGCTTGGAACAGGGCCCCTACGAGCAGTACTTC

D: -
length: 12
V: TRBV9
size: few
J: TRBJ1-2
CDR3: CASTPGGYGYTF
DNA: TGTGCCTCGACGCCGGGGGGCTATGGCTACACCTTC

D: TRBD1
length: 16
V: TRBV3-1/TRBV3-2
size: -
J: TRBJ1-2
CDR3: CASSQDRRKGAHGYTF
DNA: TGTGCCAGCAGCCAGGACCGGAGGAAGGGGGCGCATGGCTACACCTTC

D: -
length: 14
V: TRBV2
size: once
J: TRBJ1-6
CDR3: CASRAHGGNSPLHF
DNA: TGTGCCAGCAGGGCCCACGGAGGGAATTCACCCCTCCACTTT

D: -
length: 19
V: TRBV21-1
size: -
J: TRBJ1-3
CDR3: CASSDRDSRNLSSGNTIYF
DNA: TGTGCCAGCAGCGACCGGGACAGCCGAAACTTAAGCTCTGGAAACACCATATATTTT

D: -
length: 14
V: TRBV11-2
size: -
J: TRBJ1-1
CDR3: CASSFSTKSTEAFF
DNA: TGTGCCAGCAGCTTTTCAACAAAAAGTACTGAAGCTTTCTTT

D: TRBD1
length: 14
V: TRBV29-1
size: -
J: TRBJ2-3
CDR3: CSVQDRDGTDTQYF
DNA: TGCAGCGTCCAAGACAGGGATGGCACAGATACGCAGTATTTT

D: -
length: 15
V: TRBV7-2
size: -
J: TRBJ1-1
CDR3: CASSLGHRTNTEAFF
DNA: TGTGCCAGCAGCTTAGGTCACAGGACGAACACTGAAGCTTTCTTT

D: TRBD2
length: 17
V: TRBV5-4
size: -
J: TRBJ2-5
CDR3: CASSLASGGSSQETQYF
DNA: TGTGCCAGCAGCTTGGCTAGCGGGGGAAGCAGCCAAGAGACCCAGTACTTC

D: -
length: 15
V: TRBV11-2
size: -
J: TRBJ2-2
CDR3: CASSLVAEGRGELFF
DNA: TGTGCCAGCAGCTTAGTGGCGGAGGGACGCGGGGAGCTGTTTTTT

D: -
length: 13
V: TRBV28
size: -
J: TRBJ1-3
CDR3: CASSRRSGNTIYF
DNA: TGTGCCAGCAGTCGGAGGAGCGGAAACACCATATATTTT

D: -
length: 14
V: TRBV5-1
size: -
J: TRBJ1-1
CDR3: CASSLGQQNTEAFF
DNA: TGCGCCAGCAGCTTGGGACAACAGAACACTGAAGCTTTCTTT

D: -
length: 16
V: TRBV18
size: -
J: TRBJ2-7
CDR3: CASSPRPDRTSYEQYF
DNA: TGTGCCAGCTCACCGAGACCGGACAGAACCTCCTACGAGCAGTACTTC

D: -
length: 14
V: TRBV7-9
size: -
J: TRBJ2-5
CDR3: CASSLDRVQETQYF
DNA: TGTGCCAGCAGCTTAGATCGAGTACAAGAGACCCAGTACTTC

D: TRBD1
length: 14
V: TRBV19
size: -
J: TRBJ1-1
CDR3: CASSIKEGAPGAFF
DNA: TGTGCCAGTAGTATCAAGGAGGGGGCGCCGGGAGCTTTCTTT

D: -
length: 13
V: TRBV6-5
size: -
J: TRBJ1-1
CDR3: CASSSRGSTEAFF
DNA: TGTGCCAGCAGTTCAAGAGGGTCCACTGAAGCTTTCTTT

D: -
length: 12
V: TRBV30
size: few
J: TRBJ1-2
CDR3: CAWSMGAYGYTF
DNA: TGTGCCTGGAGTATGGGGGCTTATGGCTACACCTTC

D: TRBD2
length: 18
V: TRBV3-1/TRBV3-2
size: once
J: TRBJ2-5
CDR3: CASSRSFGLAGGRETQYF
DNA: TGTGCCAGCAGCCGCAGCTTCGGACTAGCGGGGGGGAGAGAGACCCAGTACTTC

D: TRBD1
length: 15
V: TRBV19
size: -
J: TRBJ2-1
CDR3: CASSMRQGPYNEQFF
DNA: TGTGCCAGTAGTATGAGACAGGGTCCCTACAATGAGCAGTTCTTC

D: -
length: 13
V: TRBV10-1
size: -
J: TRBJ1-1
CDR3: CASSERGATEAFF
DNA: TGCGCCAGCAGTGAGCGCGGGGCCACTGAAGCTTTCTTT

D: TRBD2
length: 13
V: TRBV11-2
size: -
J: TRBJ2-5
CDR3: CASSLGRGGTQYF
DNA: TGTGCCAGCAGCTTAGGCCGCGGGGGGACCCAGTACTTC

D: TRBD2
length: 15
V: TRBV19
size: -
J: TRBJ2-1
CDR3: CASSYWGGENNEQFF
DNA: TGTGCCAGTAGTTATTGGGGAGGGGAAAACAATGAGCAGTTCTTC

D: -
length: 12
V: TRBV27
size: few
J: TRBJ1-6
CDR3: CASSFLNSPLHF
DNA: TGTGCCAGCAGTTTTCTGAATTCACCCCTCCACTTT

D: -
length: 16
V: TRBV5-1
size: -
J: TRBJ1-2
CDR3: CASSLNSGPSNYGYTF
DNA: TGCGCCAGCAGCTTGAACTCTGGGCCCTCTAACTATGGCTACACCTTC

D: TRBD1
length: 13
V: TRBV5-6
size: -
J: TRBJ1-4
CDR3: CASSFDRAGKLFF
DNA: TGTGCCAGCAGCTTCGACAGGGCGGGAAAACTGTTTTTT

D: -
length: 12
V: TRBV11-2
size: once
J: TRBJ1-3
CDR3: CASSRYGNTIYF
DNA: TGTGCCAGCAGCCGCTACGGAAACACCATATATTTT

D: TRBD2
length: 14
V: TRBV2
size: -
J: TRBJ2-7
CDR3: CASSAAGGGYEQYF
DNA: TGTGCCAGCAGTGCAGCGGGAGGGGGCTACGAGCAGTACTTC

D: -
length: 14
V: TRBV20-1
size: -
J: TRBJ2-5
CDR3: CSASKELPRQTQYF
DNA: TGCAGTGCTAGTAAGGAACTCCCCAGGCAGACCCAGTACTTC

D: TRBD1
length: 15
V: TRBV5-1
size: -
J: TRBJ2-7
CDR3: CASSFGGTGVYEQYF
DNA: TGCGCCAGCAGCTTCGGCGGGACAGGGGTTTACGAGCAGTACTTC

D: -
length: 14
V: TRBV13
size: -
J: TRBJ1-2
CDR3: CASSLYAGNYGYTF
DNA: TGTGCCAGCAGCTTATATGCAGGGAACTATGGCTACACCTTC